This TCR beta chain is from a study of neoadjuvant anti-PD-1 for oral cavity cancer. Overall study context: Patients without progression got a fourth dose around day 43. Study findings and constraints: Each response group had just a few patients in TCR analyses. Post-treatment tumors with larger preexisting clones showed more shrinkage.

This clone was counted only a few times. The antigen is undetermined. Time point given: after neoadjuvant nivolumab, at surgical resection. CDR3 size: 15 residues. Unmatched junction bases numbered 4, after V lost 0 bases and J lost 3 bases. Germline values: CDR1 MNHEY, CDR2 SVGAGI. Two replicates per tumor sample, mostly from around 4.8 ug of genomic DNA. TCRdb's table, derived via immunoSEQ multiplex PCR, lists solely in-frame clones and lacks some. The data show about 14,000 clones, roughly 41% seen once. The input for sequencing was tumor tissue, taken after nivolumab (anti-PD-1) treatment. The chain has TRBV6-5 and TRBJ2-7; 8 nucleotides line up with TRBD2. This receptor was taken from a person between 40 and 85 years old with oral cavity squamous cell carcinoma. CDR3 amino acids: CASSYSRGGHYEQYF. The CDR3, as DNA: TGTGCCAGCAGTTACTCCCGCGGGGGGCACTACGAGCAGTACTTC.